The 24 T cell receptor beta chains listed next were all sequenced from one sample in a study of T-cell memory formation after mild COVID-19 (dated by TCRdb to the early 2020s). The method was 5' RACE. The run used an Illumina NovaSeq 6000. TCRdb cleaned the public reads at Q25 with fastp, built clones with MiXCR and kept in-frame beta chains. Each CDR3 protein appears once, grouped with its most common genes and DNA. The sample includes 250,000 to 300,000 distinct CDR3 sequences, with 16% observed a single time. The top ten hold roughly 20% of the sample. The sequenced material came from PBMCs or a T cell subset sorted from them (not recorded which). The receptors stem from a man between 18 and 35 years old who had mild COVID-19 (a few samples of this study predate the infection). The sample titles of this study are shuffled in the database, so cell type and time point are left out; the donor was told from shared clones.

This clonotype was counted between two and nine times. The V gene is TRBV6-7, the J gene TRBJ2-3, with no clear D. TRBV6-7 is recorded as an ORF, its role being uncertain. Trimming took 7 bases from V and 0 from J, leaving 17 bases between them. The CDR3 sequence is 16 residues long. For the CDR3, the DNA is TGTGCCAGCACCCACGGCCGGGTACCCAGCACAGATACGCAGTATTTT. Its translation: CASTHGRVPSTDTQYF.

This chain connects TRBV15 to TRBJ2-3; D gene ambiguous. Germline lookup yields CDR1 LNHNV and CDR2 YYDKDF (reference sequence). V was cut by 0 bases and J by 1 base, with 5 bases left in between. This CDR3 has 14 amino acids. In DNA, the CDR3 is TGTGCCACCAGCAGAGACCCCGGCACAGATACGCAGTATTTT. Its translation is CATSRDPGTDTQYF.

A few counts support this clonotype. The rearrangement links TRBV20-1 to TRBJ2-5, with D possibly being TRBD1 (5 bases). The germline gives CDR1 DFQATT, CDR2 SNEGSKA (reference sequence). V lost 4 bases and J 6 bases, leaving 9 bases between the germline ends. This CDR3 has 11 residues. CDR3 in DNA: TGCAGTGCTAACAGGCGGCAGACCCAGTACTTC. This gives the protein CSANRRQTQYF.

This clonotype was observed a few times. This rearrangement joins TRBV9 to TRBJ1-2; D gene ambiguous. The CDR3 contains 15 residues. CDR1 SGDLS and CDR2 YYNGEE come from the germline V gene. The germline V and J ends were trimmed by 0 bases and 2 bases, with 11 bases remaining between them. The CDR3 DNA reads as TGTGCCAGCAGCGTAGGAGGGTGGGGAAACTATGGCTACACCTTC. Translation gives CASSVGGWGNYGYTF.

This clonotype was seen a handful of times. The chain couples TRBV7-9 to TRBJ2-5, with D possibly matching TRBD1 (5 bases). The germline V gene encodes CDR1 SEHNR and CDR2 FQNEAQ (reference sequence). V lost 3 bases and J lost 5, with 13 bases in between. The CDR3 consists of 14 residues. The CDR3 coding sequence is TGTGCCAGCAGCTTTGGGGCAGGGCTGGAGACCCAGTACTTC. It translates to CASSFGAGLETQYF.

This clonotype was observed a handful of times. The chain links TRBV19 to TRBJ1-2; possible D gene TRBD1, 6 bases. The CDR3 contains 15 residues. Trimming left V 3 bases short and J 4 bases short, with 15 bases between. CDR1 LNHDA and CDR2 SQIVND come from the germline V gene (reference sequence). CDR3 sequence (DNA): TGTGCCAGTAGTATGAGGGGGATTCTATCCTATGGCTACACCTTC. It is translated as CASSMRGILSYGYTF.

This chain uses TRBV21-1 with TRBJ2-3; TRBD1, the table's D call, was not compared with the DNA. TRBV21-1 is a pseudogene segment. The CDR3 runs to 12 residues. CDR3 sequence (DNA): TGTGCCAGCAGCCCCCCGTGGTATACGCAGTATTTT. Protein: CASSPPWYTQYF.

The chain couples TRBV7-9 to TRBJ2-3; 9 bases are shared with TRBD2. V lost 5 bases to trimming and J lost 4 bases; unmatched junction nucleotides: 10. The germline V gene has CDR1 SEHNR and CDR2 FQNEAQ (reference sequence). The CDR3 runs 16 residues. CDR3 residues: CASSPRGRGGADTQYF. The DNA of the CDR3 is TGTGCCAGCAGCCCCCGTGGGCGGGGGGGCGCAGATACGCAGTATTTT.

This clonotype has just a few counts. CDR3 sequence reads: CASSLKRGVYQETQYF. The CDR3 DNA sequence: TGTGCCAGCAGCCTGAAGCGGGGGGTTTACCAAGAGACCCAGTACTTC. The rearrangement uses TRBV12-3 or TRBV12-4 and TRBJ2-5; the match to TRBD2 covers 9 bases. CDR3 size: 16 residues. The junction had 8 bases not matched to a gene; V was cut back by 6 bases and J by 0 bases.

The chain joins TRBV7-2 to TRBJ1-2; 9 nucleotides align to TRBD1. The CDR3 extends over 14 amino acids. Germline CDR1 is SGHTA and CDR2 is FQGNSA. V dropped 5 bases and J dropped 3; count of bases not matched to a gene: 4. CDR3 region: CASSVGTGYYGYTF. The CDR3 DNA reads TGTGCCAGCAGCGTCGGGACAGGGTACTATGGCTACACCTTC. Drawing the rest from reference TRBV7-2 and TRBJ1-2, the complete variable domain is GAGVSQSPSNKVTEKGKDVELRCDPISGHTALYWYRQSLGQGLEFLIYFQGNSAPDKSGLPSDRFSAERTGGSVSTLTIQRTQQEDSAVYLCASSVGTGYYGYTFGSGTRLTVV.

CDR3 in DNA: TGTGCCAGCAGTGGGATAGCGGGGGGCACAGATACGCAGTATTTT. Residues: CASSGIAGGTDTQYF. The chain uses TRBV6-1 and TRBJ2-3; the match to TRBD2 covers 9 bases. Germline V gene data show CDR1 as MNHNS and CDR2 as SASEGT. V lost 4 bases and J lost 1; bases outside the gene matches: 3. CDR3 size: 15 residues.

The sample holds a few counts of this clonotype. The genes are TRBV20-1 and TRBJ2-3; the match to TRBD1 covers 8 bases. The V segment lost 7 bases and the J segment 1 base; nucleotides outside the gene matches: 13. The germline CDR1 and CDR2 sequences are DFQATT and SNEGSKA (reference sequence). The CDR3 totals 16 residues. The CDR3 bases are TGCAGTGTTCCGACAGGGGCCGCAAGGGGCACAGATACGCAGTATTTT. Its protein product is CSVPTGAARGTDTQYF.

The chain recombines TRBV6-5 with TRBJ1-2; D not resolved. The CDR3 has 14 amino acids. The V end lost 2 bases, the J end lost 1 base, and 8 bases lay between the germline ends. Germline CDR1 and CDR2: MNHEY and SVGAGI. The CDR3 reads CASSYVEDNYGYTF. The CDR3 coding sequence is TGTGCCAGCAGTTACGTCGAGGATAACTATGGCTACACCTTC.

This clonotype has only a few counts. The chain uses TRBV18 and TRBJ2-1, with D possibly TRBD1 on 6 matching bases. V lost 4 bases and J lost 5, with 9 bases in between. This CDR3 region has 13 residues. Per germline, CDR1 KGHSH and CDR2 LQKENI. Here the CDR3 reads CASSRTENNEQFF. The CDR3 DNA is TGTGCCAGCTCACGGACAGAAAACAATGAGCAGTTCTTC.

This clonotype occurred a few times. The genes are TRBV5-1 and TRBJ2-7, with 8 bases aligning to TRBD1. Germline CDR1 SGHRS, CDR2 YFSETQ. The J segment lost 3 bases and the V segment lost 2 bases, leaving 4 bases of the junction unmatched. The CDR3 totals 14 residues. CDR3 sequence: CASSLQGGIYEQYF. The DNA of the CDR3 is TGCGCCAGCAGCTTACAGGGGGGTATCTACGAGCAGTACTTC.

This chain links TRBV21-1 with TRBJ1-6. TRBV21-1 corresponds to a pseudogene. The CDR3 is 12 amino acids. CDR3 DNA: TGTGCCAGCAGCCCCGAGGTGGTAGCCCTCCACTTT. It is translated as CASSPEVVALHF.

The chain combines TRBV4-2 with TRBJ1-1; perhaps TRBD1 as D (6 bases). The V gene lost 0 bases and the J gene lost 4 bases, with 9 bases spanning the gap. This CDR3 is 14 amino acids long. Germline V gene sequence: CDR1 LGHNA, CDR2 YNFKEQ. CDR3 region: CASSQDKGGTEAFF. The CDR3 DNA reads TGTGCCAGCAGCCAAGATAAGGGGGGCACTGAAGCTTTCTTT.

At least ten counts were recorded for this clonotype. CDR3 coding DNA: TGTGCCAGCAGCCAAGTCAGGGAGACCCAGTACTTC. Translation: CASSQVRETQYF. V gene TRBV3-1 combines with J gene TRBJ2-5; the D is unclear. With 1 base removed from V and 5 bases from J, the gap between germline ends came to 5 bases. The length of the CDR3 is 12 residues. Germline assignment: CDR1 LGHDT and CDR2 YNNKEL (reference sequence).

The CDR3 bases are TGTGCCACCACCCCCGGGACGACGCGATACAATGAGCAGTTCTTC. Its translation is CATTPGTTRYNEQFF. V and J are TRBV11-2 and TRBJ2-1; D may correspond to TRBD1 or TRBD2 (5 bases each). The CDR3 extends over 15 amino acids. V was pared by 10 bases and J by 4 bases, with 20 bases between. Germline lookup yields CDR1 SGHAT and CDR2 FQNNGV.

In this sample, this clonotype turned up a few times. CDR3 protein: CASSREGQSYEQYV. DNA of the CDR3: TGTGCCAGCTCGCGCGAAGGACAGAGCTACGAGCAGTACGTC. The V gene is TRBV18, the J gene TRBJ2-7; possible D gene TRBD1, 6 bases. Per germline, CDR1 KGHSH and CDR2 LQKENI. V was cut by 6 bases and J by 3 bases, with 15 bases left in between. This CDR3 comprises 14 residues.

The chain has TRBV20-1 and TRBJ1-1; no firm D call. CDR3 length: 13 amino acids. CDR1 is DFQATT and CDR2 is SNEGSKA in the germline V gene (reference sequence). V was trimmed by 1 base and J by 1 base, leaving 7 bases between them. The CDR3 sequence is CSARGTANTEAFF. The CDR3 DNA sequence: TGCAGTGCTAGAGGCACGGCGAACACTGAAGCTTTCTTT.

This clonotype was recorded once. The CDR3 sequence is CASSKMRVRQGNQPQHF. The CDR3 DNA sequence: TGTGCCAGCAGCAAAATGCGTGTTCGGCAGGGCAATCAGCCCCAGCATTTT. The V and J genes are TRBV21-1 and TRBJ1-5. TRBV21-1 is tagged as a pseudogene. The CDR3 contains 17 residues.

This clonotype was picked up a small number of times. The CDR3 reads CSVEIQEDTEAFF. The DNA for the CDR3 is TGCAGCGTTGAAATTCAGGAGGACACTGAAGCTTTCTTT. The chain employs TRBV29-1 and TRBJ1-1; the D is unclear. The CDR3 has 13 residues. The ends were cut back, 2 bases at V and 3 bases at J, with 10 bases in the middle. Germline CDR1 reads SQVTM; CDR2 reads ANQGSEA.

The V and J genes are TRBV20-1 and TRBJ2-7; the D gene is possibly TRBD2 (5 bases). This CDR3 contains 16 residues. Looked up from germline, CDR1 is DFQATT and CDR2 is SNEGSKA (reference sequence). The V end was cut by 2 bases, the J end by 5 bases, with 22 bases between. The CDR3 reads CSARWAAAISGNEQYF. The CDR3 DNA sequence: TGCAGTGCTAGATGGGCGGCAGCCATCTCGGGGAACGAGCAGTACTTC.